A selection of T cell receptor beta chains follows, all from one sample in a study of blood T cells in healthy people across ages. TCRdb independently ran MiXCR on the 5' RACE reads; one entry per CDR3 protein. Altogether roughly 700,000 distinct CDR3 sequences are present, 20% to 25% being singletons, with the ten largest covering 9.4%. The data were also submitted as part of a second study, on T cells of mothers and their children.

Sequencing was performed on blood. The origin of the receptors is a boy younger than 18 in good health. CDR3s include the opening cysteine and the closing phenylalanine or tryptophan. D genes are given only for firm matches. For some rows the clone size is stated as once, few or many, or as a class when expanded; others skip it.

cdr3_aa: CSVERPNTGELFF
cdr3_nt: TGCAGCGTTGAACGGCCCAACACCGGGGAGCTGTTTTTT
j_call: TRBJ2-2
d_call: .
clone_size: .
v_call: TRBV29-1

cdr3_aa: CASSQQPGGSSGNTIYF
cdr3_nt: TGTGCCAGCAGCCAGCAACCGGGCGGTAGCTCTGGAAACACCATATATTTT
j_call: TRBJ1-3
d_call: .
clone_size: .
v_call: TRBV3-1

cdr3_aa: CSGDASTDTQYF
cdr3_nt: TGCAGTGGGGATGCTAGCACAGATACGCAGTATTTT
j_call: TRBJ2-3
d_call: .
clone_size: .
v_call: TRBV20-1

cdr3_aa: CASSPPDGGIETQYF
cdr3_nt: TGTGCCAGCAGTCCCCCGGACGGAGGGATCGAGACCCAGTACTTC
j_call: TRBJ2-5
d_call: .
clone_size: .
v_call: TRBV28

cdr3_aa: CASSQSVGSGRGYNEQFF
cdr3_nt: TGTGCCAGCAGCCAAAGTGTCGGGTCAGGGCGAGGGTACAATGAGCAGTTCTTC
j_call: TRBJ2-1
d_call: .
clone_size: .
v_call: TRBV3-1

cdr3_aa: CASSLQGAGMDEQYF
cdr3_nt: TGCGCCAGCAGCTTGCAGGGGGCAGGGATGGACGAGCAGTACTTC
j_call: TRBJ2-7
d_call: TRBD1
clone_size: few
v_call: TRBV5-1

cdr3_aa: CASSYSSGVGETQYF
cdr3_nt: TGTGCCAGCAGTTACTCTTCAGGGGTCGGGGAGACCCAGTACTTC
j_call: TRBJ2-5
d_call: .
clone_size: few
v_call: TRBV6-6

cdr3_aa: CSVEGRVSYEQYF
cdr3_nt: TGCAGCGTCGAGGGCAGGGTCTCCTACGAGCAGTACTTC
j_call: TRBJ2-7
d_call: .
clone_size: few
v_call: TRBV29-1

cdr3_aa: CASSESGSYEQYF
cdr3_nt: TGTGCCAGCAGTGAATCAGGCTCCTACGAGCAGTACTTC
j_call: TRBJ2-7
d_call: .
clone_size: .
v_call: TRBV25-1

cdr3_aa: CASSRLAGDAGELFF
cdr3_nt: TGTGCCAGCAGTCGTCTAGCAGGAGACGCCGGGGAGCTGTTTTTT
j_call: TRBJ2-2
d_call: .
clone_size: .
v_call: TRBV6-2/TRBV6-3

cdr3_aa: CASSLALFTDTQYF
cdr3_nt: TGTGCCAGCAGCTTAGCGCTCTTCACAGATACGCAGTATTTT
j_call: TRBJ2-3
d_call: .
clone_size: .
v_call: TRBV7-2

cdr3_aa: CASSASPGGVRYEQYF
cdr3_nt: TGTGCCAGCAGCGCCTCACCGGGGGGGGTTAGGTACGAGCAGTACTTC
j_call: TRBJ2-7
d_call: TRBD2
clone_size: .
v_call: TRBV9

cdr3_aa: CASSLATGDTQYF
cdr3_nt: TGCGCCAGCAGCTTGGCCACCGGGGATACGCAGTATTTT
j_call: TRBJ2-3
d_call: .
clone_size: few
v_call: TRBV5-1

cdr3_aa: CASSLQGAAGEQYF
cdr3_nt: TGTGCCAGCAGTTTACAAGGGGCCGCTGGGGAGCAGTACTTC
j_call: TRBJ2-7
d_call: .
clone_size: few
v_call: TRBV28

cdr3_aa: CASSQDAGIQFF
cdr3_nt: TGCGCCAGCAGCCAAGACGCGGGAATTCAGTTCTTC
j_call: TRBJ2-1
d_call: .
clone_size: few
v_call: TRBV4-3

cdr3_aa: CASSLVATGGSYNEQFF
cdr3_nt: TGTGCCAGCAGCTTGGTTGCGACCGGGGGCTCCTACAATGAGCAGTTCTTC
j_call: TRBJ2-1
d_call: .
clone_size: .
v_call: TRBV5-6

cdr3_aa: CASASSGRQETQYF
cdr3_nt: TGCGCCTCAGCTTCCAGCGGGAGGCAAGAGACCCAGTACTTC
j_call: TRBJ2-5
d_call: TRBD2
clone_size: .
v_call: TRBV5-1

cdr3_aa: CASSLGTSGGTQETQYF
cdr3_nt: TGTGCCAGCAGCCTAGGGACTAGCGGGGGAACGCAAGAGACCCAGTACTTC
j_call: TRBJ2-5
d_call: TRBD2
clone_size: .
v_call: TRBV9

cdr3_aa: CASSQPGDFGSPLHF
cdr3_nt: TGCGCCAGCAGCCAACCGGGGGACTTTGGATCACCCCTCCACTTT
j_call: TRBJ1-6
d_call: .
clone_size: few
v_call: TRBV4-1

cdr3_aa: CASSLLVVTAEETQYF
cdr3_nt: TGTGCCAGCAGCTTACTGGTGGTGACAGCCGAAGAGACCCAGTACTTC
j_call: TRBJ2-5
d_call: .
clone_size: .
v_call: TRBV7-8

cdr3_aa: CSAQISGIREQYF
cdr3_nt: TGCAGTGCCCAAATTTCAGGGATTAGGGAGCAGTACTTC
j_call: TRBJ2-5
d_call: .
clone_size: .
v_call: TRBV20-1

cdr3_aa: CAMRGTDRETQYF
cdr3_nt: TGTGCCATGAGGGGGACAGATCGAGAGACCCAGTACTTC
j_call: TRBJ2-5
d_call: TRBD1
clone_size: few
v_call: TRBV10-3

cdr3_aa: CSARALAGGTDTQYF
cdr3_nt: TGCAGTGCTAGAGCACTAGCGGGGGGCACAGACACGCAGTATTTT
j_call: TRBJ2-3
d_call: TRBD2
clone_size: .
v_call: TRBV20-1

cdr3_aa: CASSLVNVGAKNIQYF
cdr3_nt: TGTGCCAGCAGCTTAGTCAATGTTGGGGCCAAAAACATTCAGTACTTC
j_call: TRBJ2-4
d_call: .
clone_size: .
v_call: TRBV11-3

cdr3_aa: CAISESGYGYTF
cdr3_nt: TGTGCCATCAGTGAGTCGGGCTATGGCTACACCTTC
j_call: TRBJ1-2
d_call: .
clone_size: .
v_call: TRBV10-3

cdr3_aa: CASSLETGSEGYTF
cdr3_nt: TGCGCCAGCAGCTTGGAGACAGGATCGGAAGGCTACACCTTC
j_call: TRBJ1-2
d_call: .
clone_size: .
v_call: TRBV5-1

cdr3_aa: CVSSFFIDSLQGTQYF
cdr3_nt: TGCGTCAGCAGCTTCTTCATAGACAGCCTCCAAGGGACCCAGTACTTC
j_call: TRBJ2-5
d_call: .
clone_size: few
v_call: TRBV5-1

cdr3_aa: CASSLIGSGNEQFF
cdr3_nt: TGTGCCAGCAGCTTAATCGGGAGTGGGAATGAGCAGTTCTTC
j_call: TRBJ2-1
d_call: .
clone_size: few
v_call: TRBV7-2

cdr3_aa: CSVERADRAEAFF
cdr3_nt: TGCAGCGTTGAGCGGGCGGATCGGGCTGAAGCTTTCTTT
j_call: TRBJ1-1
d_call: .
clone_size: .
v_call: TRBV29-1

cdr3_aa: CASGLDPKGGAQETQYF
cdr3_nt: TGTGCTAGTGGTTTGGATCCAAAGGGTGGTGCTCAAGAGACCCAGTACTTC
j_call: TRBJ2-5
d_call: .
clone_size: .
v_call: TRBV12-5

cdr3_aa: CASSQDHTDSTYEQYF
cdr3_nt: TGCGCCAGCAGCCAAGATCATACGGACAGCACCTACGAGCAGTACTTC
j_call: TRBJ2-7
d_call: .
clone_size: many
v_call: TRBV4-3

cdr3_aa: CASTGGYTEAFF
cdr3_nt: TGTGCCAGCACAGGGGGCTACACTGAAGCTTTCTTT
j_call: TRBJ1-1
d_call: TRBD1
clone_size: .
v_call: TRBV6-5

cdr3_aa: CSARGSNYGYTF
cdr3_nt: TGCAGTGCTAGGGGCAGTAACTATGGCTACACCTTC
j_call: TRBJ1-2
d_call: .
clone_size: .
v_call: TRBV20-1

cdr3_aa: CSARVFAAEANQETQYF
cdr3_nt: TGCAGTGCTAGAGTTTTCGCGGCGGAGGCAAACCAAGAGACCCAGTACTTC
j_call: TRBJ2-5
d_call: .
clone_size: few
v_call: TRBV20-1

cdr3_aa: CASSEGRSAWELFF
cdr3_nt: TGTGCCAGCAGCGAGGGCCGGTCCGCCTGGGAGCTGTTTTTT
j_call: TRBJ2-2
d_call: .
clone_size: few
v_call: TRBV7-9

cdr3_aa: CSAAPGQANGYTF
cdr3_nt: TGCAGCGCCGCACCGGGACAGGCTAACGGCTACACCTTC
j_call: TRBJ1-2
d_call: TRBD1
clone_size: few
v_call: TRBV29-1

cdr3_aa: CASSPGEAFLIGELFF
cdr3_nt: TGTGCCAGCAGCCCTGGGGAGGCATTTCTAATCGGGGAGCTGTTTTTT
j_call: TRBJ2-2
d_call: .
clone_size: .
v_call: TRBV6-1

cdr3_aa: CSARDLGLGLYGYTF
cdr3_nt: TGCAGTGCTAGAGATCTCGGGCTGGGACTTTATGGCTACACCTTC
j_call: TRBJ1-2
d_call: .
clone_size: .
v_call: TRBV20-1

cdr3_aa: CSVETDTEAFF
cdr3_nt: TGCAGCGTCGAAACAGACACTGAAGCTTTCTTT
j_call: TRBJ1-1
d_call: .
clone_size: .
v_call: TRBV29-1

cdr3_aa: CSVEDLDGTGQYF
cdr3_nt: TGCAGCGTTGAAGATCTGGACGGTACGGGGCAGTACTTC
j_call: TRBJ2-7
d_call: .
clone_size: .
v_call: TRBV29-1

cdr3_aa: CASSLDREVFF
cdr3_nt: TGTGCCAGCAGCTTGGACAGGGAGGTATTTTTT
j_call: TRBJ2-2
d_call: .
clone_size: few
v_call: TRBV5-5

cdr3_aa: CASKGGSTQYF
cdr3_nt: TGTGCCAGCAAAGGGGGTTCTACGCAGTATTTT
j_call: TRBJ2-3
d_call: .
clone_size: .
v_call: TRBV12-3/TRBV12-4

cdr3_aa: CSARDPQGRGNIQYF
cdr3_nt: TGCAGTGCTAGAGATCCACAGGGTCGAGGAAACATTCAGTACTTC
j_call: TRBJ2-4
d_call: .
clone_size: .
v_call: TRBV20-1

cdr3_aa: CASSQGVTKDWYQETQYF
cdr3_nt: TGCGCCAGCAGCCAAGGGGTGACTAAGGACTGGTACCAAGAGACCCAGTACTTC
j_call: TRBJ2-5
d_call: .
clone_size: .
v_call: TRBV4-1

cdr3_aa: CASSFDSGGEVTQYF
cdr3_nt: TGTGCCAGCAGCTTCGATAGCGGGGGGGAAGTGACCCAGTACTTC
j_call: TRBJ2-5
d_call: TRBD2
clone_size: .
v_call: TRBV7-2

cdr3_aa: CSAKVLYQETQYF
cdr3_nt: TGCAGTGCCAAAGTCCTTTACCAAGAGACCCAGTACTTC
j_call: TRBJ2-5
d_call: .
clone_size: .
v_call: TRBV20-1

cdr3_aa: CASSLQGLGDTQYF
cdr3_nt: TGTGCCAGCAGTTTACAGGGATTGGGAGATACGCAGTATTTT
j_call: TRBJ2-3
d_call: .
clone_size: .
v_call: TRBV12-3/TRBV12-4

cdr3_aa: CASSLSSGNEQFF
cdr3_nt: TGTGCCAGCAGCTTGTCCTCGGGCAATGAGCAGTTCTTC
j_call: TRBJ2-1
d_call: .
clone_size: .
v_call: TRBV6-5

cdr3_aa: CASSLGRGTEAFF
cdr3_nt: TGTGCCAGCAGCTTAGGTCGGGGCACTGAAGCTTTCTTT
j_call: TRBJ1-1
d_call: .
clone_size: many
v_call: TRBV11-2

cdr3_aa: CASSPALGTRIYEQYF
cdr3_nt: TGTGCCAGCAGCCCAGCGCTGGGGACTAGGATCTACGAGCAGTACTTC
j_call: TRBJ2-7
d_call: TRBD2
clone_size: .
v_call: TRBV7-2

cdr3_aa: CASPIAGGYSGANVLTF
cdr3_nt: TGTGCCAGCCCGATCGCGGGGGGTTACTCTGGGGCCAACGTCCTGACTTTC
j_call: TRBJ2-6
d_call: TRBD2
clone_size: few
v_call: TRBV27

cdr3_aa: CASSRSARSYNEQFF
cdr3_nt: TGTGCCAGCAGTCGTAGCGCCCGCTCCTACAATGAGCAGTTCTTC
j_call: TRBJ2-1
d_call: .
clone_size: few
v_call: TRBV7-9

cdr3_aa: CSVEREAYNEQFF
cdr3_nt: TGCAGCGTTGAACGGGAGGCCTACAATGAGCAGTTCTTC
j_call: TRBJ2-1
d_call: TRBD2
clone_size: few
v_call: TRBV29-1

cdr3_aa: CASSPDPGNTIYF
cdr3_nt: TGTGCCAGCAGTCCCGATCCTGGAAACACCATATATTTT
j_call: TRBJ1-3
d_call: .
clone_size: .
v_call: TRBV6-6

cdr3_aa: CASTSRAGRTGELLF
cdr3_nt: TGTGCCAGCACCTCGAGGGCAGGGAGGACCGGGGAGCTGCTTTTT
j_call: TRBJ2-2
d_call: .
clone_size: .
v_call: TRBV12-3/TRBV12-4

cdr3_aa: CATSDFDGERGETQYF
cdr3_nt: TGTGCCACCAGTGATTTCGACGGGGAGAGGGGAGAGACCCAGTACTTC
j_call: TRBJ2-5
d_call: .
clone_size: .
v_call: TRBV24-1

cdr3_aa: CASSLGGLAGDTQHF
cdr3_nt: TGTGCCAGCAGTTTAGGGGGACTAGCCGGAGATACGCAGCATTTT
j_call: TRBJ1-5
d_call: .
clone_size: .
v_call: TRBV27